Listed below are T cell receptor beta chains from one sample, sequenced in a study of patients and donors after allogeneic stem cell transplantation. TCRdb used MiXCR to reprocess the RT-PCR reads, holding one entry per CDR3 protein. The sample contains roughly 960,000 distinct CDR3 sequences, about a sixth of which appear only once. The sample taken for sequencing was blood, either unsorted or a sorted T cell fraction (not recorded which). Every receptor here comes from a human donor who was either an allogeneic HSCT recipient or a stem cell or donor lymphocyte infusion donor (not recorded which). It is not recorded whose cells these are; they may come from a transplant donor. The CDR3 runs from the conserved cysteine through the conserved F or W. A D gene is named only where the DNA matches it firmly. Clone size is shown for a subset of rows, as once, few, many or a class of expanded clone.

j_call: TRBJ2-2; d_call: -; v_call: TRBV12-3/TRBV12-4; clone_size: -; cdr3_aa: CASIGETGTGELFF; cdr3_nt: TGTGCCAGCATCGGAGAGACGGGAACCGGGGAGCTGTTTTTT
j_call: TRBJ1-6; d_call: TRBD1; v_call: TRBV6-2/TRBV6-3; clone_size: -; cdr3_aa: CATIRDRVSSPLHF; cdr3_nt: TGTGCCACCATTCGGGACAGGGTGTCATCACCCCTCCACTTT
j_call: TRBJ2-1; d_call: TRBD2; v_call: TRBV5-1; clone_size: -; cdr3_aa: CASSFTSGSVSDEQFF; cdr3_nt: TGCGCCAGCAGCTTCACTAGCGGGAGTGTGTCGGATGAGCAGTTCTTC
j_call: TRBJ1-2; d_call: -; v_call: TRBV5-6; clone_size: many; cdr3_aa: CASSPSNYGYTF; cdr3_nt: TGTGCCAGCAGCCCTTCCAACTATGGCTACACCTTC
j_call: TRBJ2-5; d_call: -; v_call: TRBV27; clone_size: -; cdr3_aa: CASSQGSGLQETQYF; cdr3_nt: TGTGCCAGCAGTCAGGGGTCAGGGCTTCAAGAGACCCAGTACTTC
j_call: TRBJ2-3; d_call: -; v_call: TRBV2; clone_size: -; cdr3_aa: CATQKVAATDTQYF; cdr3_nt: TGTGCCACCCAAAAGGTAGCGGCCACAGATACGCAGTATTTT
j_call: TRBJ2-1; d_call: -; v_call: TRBV15; clone_size: -; cdr3_aa: CATSPGGPALEQFF; cdr3_nt: TGTGCCACCAGCCCCGGTGGCCCAGCATTGGAGCAGTTCTTC
j_call: TRBJ1-2; d_call: -; v_call: TRBV27; clone_size: few; cdr3_aa: CASRTASRFWGYTF; cdr3_nt: TGTGCCAGCAGGACAGCCTCGAGGTTTTGGGGCTACACCTTC
j_call: TRBJ2-3; d_call: -; v_call: TRBV20-1; clone_size: -; cdr3_aa: CSASRIAYF; cdr3_nt: TGCAGTGCTAGCAGGATAGCGTACTTT
j_call: TRBJ2-1; d_call: -; v_call: TRBV20-1; clone_size: -; cdr3_aa: CSARDWTQSSYNEQFF; cdr3_nt: TGCAGTGCTAGGGACTGGACACAGAGCTCCTACAATGAGCAGTTCTTC
j_call: TRBJ2-2; d_call: -; v_call: TRBV9; clone_size: once; cdr3_aa: CASSTHHTGELFF; cdr3_nt: TGTGCCAGCAGCACCCATCACACCGGGGAGCTGTTTTTT
j_call: TRBJ2-7; d_call: TRBD1; v_call: TRBV7-9; clone_size: -; cdr3_aa: CASSLGTQGVYEQYF; cdr3_nt: TGTGCCAGCAGCTTAGGGACGCAGGGGGTCTACGAGCAGTACTTC
j_call: TRBJ2-1; d_call: -; v_call: TRBV5-1; clone_size: -; cdr3_aa: CASSPSAGSYNEQFF; cdr3_nt: TGCGCCAGCAGCCCCTCCGCGGGATCCTACAATGAGCAGTTCTTC
j_call: TRBJ1-1; d_call: -; v_call: TRBV27; clone_size: -; cdr3_aa: CASSADMTNTEAFF; cdr3_nt: TGTGCCAGCAGTGCGGACATGACGAACACTGAAGCTTTCTTT
j_call: TRBJ1-4; d_call: -; v_call: TRBV24-1; clone_size: many; cdr3_aa: CATSDSGLTNEKLFF; cdr3_nt: TGTGCCACCAGTGATTCAGGGTTAACTAATGAAAAACTGTTTTTT
j_call: TRBJ1-4; d_call: TRBD1; v_call: TRBV5-1; clone_size: few; cdr3_aa: CASSWGTGPNEKLFF; cdr3_nt: TGCGCCAGCAGCTGGGGGACAGGGCCTAATGAAAAACTGTTTTTT
j_call: TRBJ2-6; d_call: -; v_call: TRBV4-3; clone_size: few; cdr3_aa: CASSQDVRGLGANVLTF; cdr3_nt: TGCGCCAGCAGCCAAGATGTGAGAGGGTTAGGGGCCAACGTCCTGACTTTC
j_call: TRBJ2-1; d_call: TRBD1; v_call: TRBV27; clone_size: -; cdr3_aa: CASSQPDREVF; cdr3_nt: TGTGCCAGCTCCCAACCGGACAGGGAGGTCTTC
j_call: TRBJ2-7; d_call: -; v_call: TRBV29-1; clone_size: -; cdr3_aa: CSVTRLDGEQYF; cdr3_nt: TGCAGCGTCACCCGCCTTGATGGCGAGCAGTACTTC
j_call: TRBJ2-1; d_call: -; v_call: TRBV6-5; clone_size: few; cdr3_aa: CASSLDRPRATNEQFF; cdr3_nt: TGTGCCAGCAGTTTAGACCGTCCCAGGGCGACGAATGAGCAGTTCTTC
j_call: TRBJ1-2; d_call: TRBD1; v_call: TRBV20-1; clone_size: few; cdr3_aa: CSAREGTGGRGYTF; cdr3_nt: TGCAGTGCTAGAGAGGGGACAGGGGGTCGTGGCTACACCTTC
j_call: TRBJ2-4; d_call: TRBD1; v_call: TRBV5-4; clone_size: few; cdr3_aa: CASRPGTGARNIQYF; cdr3_nt: TGTGCCAGCAGACCAGGGACAGGGGCCCGAAACATTCAGTACTTC
j_call: TRBJ2-1; d_call: -; v_call: TRBV5-1; clone_size: many; cdr3_aa: CASSLEGSSYNEQFF; cdr3_nt: TGTGCCAGCAGCTTAGAGGGGAGCTCCTACAATGAGCAGTTCTTC
j_call: TRBJ2-4; d_call: TRBD2; v_call: TRBV5-1; clone_size: -; cdr3_aa: CASSSPLAGGPLAKNIQYF; cdr3_nt: TGCGCCAGCAGCTCCCCACTAGCGGGAGGGCCTTTAGCCAAAAACATTCAGTACTTC
j_call: TRBJ1-5; d_call: -; v_call: TRBV19; clone_size: few; cdr3_aa: CASNYRDQPQHF; cdr3_nt: TGTGCCAGTAACTACCGCGATCAGCCCCAGCATTTT
j_call: TRBJ2-5; d_call: TRBD2; v_call: TRBV6-2/TRBV6-3; clone_size: few; cdr3_aa: CASSKPGLAGGPETQYF; cdr3_nt: TGTGCCAGCAGTAAACCGGGACTAGCGGGGGGTCCAGAGACCCAGTACTTC
j_call: TRBJ1-6; d_call: TRBD1; v_call: TRBV2; clone_size: -; cdr3_aa: CASSDRVLSSPLHF; cdr3_nt: TGTGCCAGCAGCGACAGGGTTTTGAGTTCACCCCTCCACTTT
j_call: TRBJ1-3; d_call: TRBD1; v_call: TRBV6-5; clone_size: many; cdr3_aa: CASSYTGGSGNTIYF; cdr3_nt: TGTGCCAGCAGTTACACAGGGGGTTCTGGAAACACCATATATTTT
j_call: TRBJ1-3; d_call: -; v_call: TRBV10-3; clone_size: -; cdr3_aa: CAISDSGSSGNTIYF; cdr3_nt: TGTGCCATCAGTGATTCCGGGAGCTCTGGAAACACCATATATTTT
j_call: TRBJ2-2; d_call: -; v_call: TRBV7-3; clone_size: -; cdr3_aa: CASSRGGGPANTGELFF; cdr3_nt: TGTGCCAGCAGCCGGGGAGGGGGTCCTGCGAACACCGGGGAGCTGTTTTTT
j_call: TRBJ2-2; d_call: TRBD1; v_call: TRBV5-1; clone_size: -; cdr3_aa: CASTIQGVSGELFF; cdr3_nt: TGCGCCAGCACCATCCAGGGGGTTTCCGGGGAGCTGTTTTTT
j_call: TRBJ2-3; d_call: -; v_call: TRBV5-8; clone_size: -; cdr3_aa: CASSQDRTYTQYF; cdr3_nt: TGTGCCAGCAGCCAAGACAGGACTTATACGCAGTATTTT
j_call: TRBJ2-5; d_call: -; v_call: TRBV5-1; clone_size: -; cdr3_aa: CASSSGPRGETQYF; cdr3_nt: TGCGCCAGCAGCTCCGGACCCCGGGGAGAGACCCAGTACTTC
j_call: TRBJ2-1; d_call: -; v_call: TRBV5-6; clone_size: few; cdr3_aa: CASSRTGRRYNEQFF; cdr3_nt: TGTGCCAGCAGCAGAACAGGGCGGCGATACAATGAGCAGTTCTTC
j_call: TRBJ2-1; d_call: TRBD2; v_call: TRBV29-1; clone_size: -; cdr3_aa: CSATSGGSYNEQFF; cdr3_nt: TGCAGCGCCACTAGCGGGGGCTCCTACAATGAGCAGTTCTTC
j_call: TRBJ1-2; d_call: -; v_call: TRBV19; clone_size: few; cdr3_aa: CASSIDRDLNYGYTF; cdr3_nt: TGTGCCAGTAGTATAGACAGAGACTTGAACTATGGCTACACCTTC
j_call: TRBJ2-7; d_call: TRBD1; v_call: TRBV3-1; clone_size: -; cdr3_aa: CATPGSGGQVVGTYEQYF; cdr3_nt: TGTGCCACCCCCGGCTCAGGGGGCCAGGTTGTGGGGACCTACGAGCAGTACTTC
j_call: TRBJ2-7; d_call: -; v_call: TRBV28; clone_size: once; cdr3_aa: CASSTTRGHEQYF; cdr3_nt: TGTGCCAGCAGTACGACCAGGGGACACGAGCAGTACTTC
j_call: TRBJ1-3; d_call: TRBD1; v_call: TRBV4-3; clone_size: many; cdr3_aa: CASSQYPGGFSGNTIYF; cdr3_nt: TGCGCCAGCAGCCAATACCCAGGGGGCTTCTCTGGAAACACCATATATTTT
j_call: TRBJ2-1; d_call: TRBD2; v_call: TRBV12-3/TRBV12-4; clone_size: few; cdr3_aa: CASSPSSGRPSSEQFF; cdr3_nt: TGTGCCAGCAGTCCTTCGAGCGGGAGGCCCTCCTCTGAGCAGTTCTTC
j_call: TRBJ2-2; d_call: TRBD2; v_call: TRBV28; clone_size: -; cdr3_aa: CASSSHPLQRGAGELFF; cdr3_nt: TGTGCCAGCAGTTCCCACCCCTTGCAGCGGGGGGCCGGGGAGCTGTTTTTT
j_call: TRBJ1-1; d_call: -; v_call: TRBV7-9; clone_size: -; cdr3_aa: CASSLARTNPSDTEAFF; cdr3_nt: TGTGCCAGCAGCTTAGCGCGTACAAATCCGAGTGACACTGAAGCTTTCTTT
j_call: TRBJ1-4; d_call: -; v_call: TRBV12-3/TRBV12-4; clone_size: -; cdr3_aa: CASSLIGRGEKLFF; cdr3_nt: TGTGCCAGCAGTTTAATTGGCCGCGGTGAAAAACTGTTTTTT
j_call: TRBJ1-6; d_call: -; v_call: TRBV9; clone_size: -; cdr3_aa: CASSVDVSSPLHF; cdr3_nt: TGTGCCAGCAGCGTAGATGTTTCTTCACCCCTCCACTTT